This T cell receptor beta chain was recovered during a study of blood T cell repertoires in COVID-19. The wider study: From T cells, B-cell-depleted T cells, or PBMCs came the material, which was cDNA or gDNA.

The V and J ends lost 5 bases and 6 bases, in that order; junction bases with no gene match: 7. The CDR3 extends over 14 amino acids. Germline V lookup: CDR1 MDHEN, CDR2 SYDVKM. Libraries were prepared by immunoSEQ multiplex PCR; TCRdb keeps only in-frame clonotypes and omits some of them. This repertoire shows over 12,000 clones, approximately 92% found once; its top ten account for 6.5% to 8%. The specimen was peripheral blood. This TCR derives from a human donor with active COVID-19. The donor label of this sample is uncertain. The chain uses TRBV28 and TRBJ2-1, with 7 bases that match TRBD2. The CDR3 loop is CASSPTLAANEQFF. In nucleotides, the CDR3 is TGTGCCAGCAGTCCCACCCTAGCGGCCAATGAGCAGTTCTTC.